This entry lists 11 T cell receptor beta chains sequenced from one sample in a study of human T cells and chemical hapten exposure. Time point meaning: patch test 2, 6 weeks after DPC sensitization. Treatment of the sample: therapeutic diphenylcyclopropenone sensitization with weekly scalp DPC. One entry per CDR3 protein results from TCRdb running MiXCR on the RACE reads. The data show about 110,000 distinct CDR3 sequences, less than 10% seen once. The sample consisted of whole blood, taken in connection with sensitization to the hapten diphenylcyclopropenone (DPC). The receptors stem from a woman in her thirties or forties with alopecia areata. Some clones in this sample may be carry-over from other donors' samples.

The chain is built from TRBV15 and TRBJ2-7, with D maybe TRBD2 (5 bases). Trimming shortened V by 1 base and J by 7 bases, and 17 bases separated the two germline ends. CDR1 and CDR2 from the germline V gene are LNHNV and YYDKDF (reference sequence). The CDR3 length is 15 residues. The CDR3 nucleotides are TGTGCCACCAGCAGAGTACGTATTCAAGCGGAGGAGCAGTACTTC. It encodes CATSRVRIQAEEQYF.

This clonotype showed up just a few times. The chain uses TRBV4-3 and TRBJ2-3; 8 nucleotides line up with TRBD2. CDR3 length: 16 amino acids. Germline-derived CDR1 and CDR2 are LGHNA and YSLEER. Germline trimming cut 0 bases from V and 3 bases from J; bases unmatched to any gene: 5. CDR3 region: CASSQDRAGGTDTQYF. For the CDR3, the DNA is TGCGCCAGCAGCCAAGATCGGGCGGGGGGAACAGATACGCAGTATTTT.

This clonotype was found many times. CDR3 residues: CASSLAGNGSPLHF. CDR3 DNA: TGTGCCAGCAGCCTGGCGGGAAACGGTTCACCCCTCCACTTT. The chain combines TRBV7-9 with TRBJ1-6; D is undetermined. CDR1 and CDR2 from the germline V gene are SEHNR and FQNEAQ (reference sequence). V lost 5 bases and J 9 bases, leaving 14 bases between the germline ends. This CDR3 region has 14 residues.

The chain has TRBV28 and TRBJ1-1; D remains unclear. Trimming stripped 3 bases from V and 4 bases from J, with 21 bases between. The CDR3 is 17 amino acids. Germline CDR1 MDHEN, CDR2 SYDVKM. The chain's CDR3 is CASSFIVMGQAVTEAFF. The CDR3 nucleotides read TGTGCCAGCAGTTTTATCGTCATGGGCCAGGCGGTCACTGAAGCTTTCTTT.

This clonotype was picked up many times. A junction end diverges from the germline sequence, so it may reflect a read error. This chain joins TRBV7-9 and TRBJ1-6; D remains unclear. CDR1 is SEHNR, CDR2 FQNEAQ, per germline (reference sequence). CDR3 length: 14 amino acids. Written as DNA, the CDR3 is TGTGCCAGCACCTCTGAGTGGGGTAATTCACCCCTCCATTTT. Protein: CASTSEWGNSPLHF.

This clonotype was seen a handful of times. The rearrangement joins TRBV5-1 to TRBJ2-1; 9 positions agree with TRBD2. The CDR3 contains 15 residues. Trimming at V came to 4 bases and at J to 3 bases, leaving 5 bases not matched to a gene. In germline, CDR1 is SGHRS, CDR2 YFSETQ. In DNA, the CDR3 is TGCGCCAGCAGCGGCCTAGCGGGAAGCTACAATGAGCAGTTCTTC. This translates into CASSGLAGSYNEQFF.

This clonotype was seen at least ten times. Germline is not matched at one junction end, which may reflect a read error. This sequence joins TRBV6-2 or TRBV6-3 and TRBJ2-7; unclear D gene. CDR1 is MNHEY, CDR2 SVGEGT, per germline. The CDR3 spans 12 residues. The CDR3 loop reads CATSLSSYEQYF. The DNA for the CDR3 is TGTGCCACCAGTCTAAGTTCCTACGAGCAGTACTTC.

This clonotype has at least ten counts. V is TRBV7-6 and J is TRBJ1-3; D may be TRBD1 (5 bases). The V end was cut by 2 bases, the J end by 4 bases, with 12 bases between. Germline V gene data show CDR1 as SGHVS and CDR2 as FNYEAQ. The CDR3 sequence is 15 residues long. The CDR3 is CASSLSPGLGNTIYF. CDR3 bases: TGTGCCAGCAGCTTATCCCCAGGGCTGGGAAACACCATATATTTT.

This clonotype was seen a handful of times. The chain recombines TRBV27 with TRBJ2-7; a weak D match, TRBD2 (5 bases). This CDR3 spans 14 amino acids. V lost 2 bases, J lost 2 bases, and 10 bases lay in between. Per the germline V gene, CDR1 is MNHEY and CDR2 is SMNVEV (reference sequence). The CDR3 spells CASSLGPGTYEQYF. The CDR3 bases are TGTGCCAGCAGTTTAGGCCCGGGAACCTACGAGCAGTACTTC.

This clonotype was seen a few times. The gene calls are TRBV12-3 or TRBV12-4 and TRBJ1-5; no firm D call. This CDR3 has 15 amino acids. V dropped 3 bases and J dropped 7 bases, with 16 bases sitting between them. CDR3 loop: CASSLNPAPRQPQHF. CDR3 coding DNA: TGTGCCAGCAGTTTGAATCCGGCTCCACGACAGCCCCAGCATTTT.

In this sample, this clonotype turned up a few times. The chain recombines TRBV7-2 with TRBJ1-4, with 9 positions matching TRBD1. In germline, CDR1 is SGHTA, CDR2 FQGNSA. This CDR3 is 17 amino acids long. Trimming at V came to 3 bases and at J to 0 bases, leaving 5 bases not matched to a gene. CDR3 DNA sequence: TGTGCCAGCAGCTTGGGACAGGGATCGGCAACTAATGAAAAACTGTTTTTT. Translation: CASSLGQGSATNEKLFF.